This T cell receptor (beta chain) stems from a study of T cells in Graves' hyperthyroidism and ophthalmopathy. Study-wide points: By a 13 V-J model, ophthalmopathy was set apart from stable hyperthyroidism.

The sample of blood was obtained at first hyperthyroidism diagnosis (before any ophthalmopathy symptoms). Authors of the study amplified TCR beta CDR3 regions from RNA transcripts. Carried out on the TCR CDR3, a first-round RT-PCR used the HTBI primer set. MiXCR was run by TCRdb on the multiplex PCR reads, yielding one entry per CDR3 protein. The data contain a few hundred thousand distinct CDR3 sequences, 13% to 15% of them singletons. CDR1 is MGHRA and CDR2 is YSYEKL in the germline V gene. J was trimmed by 8 bases and V by 4 bases; bases with no gene match: 6. This CDR3 has 14 amino acids. Note on this clonotype: No antigen is known for it.

This chain links TRBV4-1 with TRBJ2-5; 11 bases line up with TRBD1. Specimen: blood. This sequence was found in a woman aged 45-65 years with Graves' hyperthyroidism that later progressed to Graves' ophthalmopathy. The CDR3 DNA sequence: TGCGCCAGCAGCCCTCCCGGGACAGGGGGTACCCAGTACTTC. It yields the protein CASSPPGTGGTQYF.